Below, 21 T cell receptor beta chains from the same sample are listed, as sequenced in a study of shared clonotypes between healthy human individuals. Sequencing was performed with immunoSEQ multiplex PCR; in TCRdb, only in-frame clones are kept and a portion is missing. This sample has 2,100,000 or so clones; 90% to 96% occur once, and the top ten carry approximately 0.13%. The material sequenced was naive CD4+ T cells sorted from blood. The subset is: CD45RA+ positively selected. These receptors came from a man in his late teens or twenties in good health.

V usage is TRBV19 and J usage is TRBJ1-2; TRBD1 aligns across 12 bases. V gave up 5 bases and J gave up 6 bases; unmatched junction bases: 7. The CDR3 runs 15 residues. The germline CDR1 and CDR2 sequences are LNHDA and SQIVND (reference sequence). CDR3 DNA: TGTGCCAGTAGTTTGACCGGGACAGGGGGCGATGGCTACACCTTC. It is translated as CASSLTGTGGDGYTF.

In this sample, this clone turned up a few times. V gene TRBV30 combines with J gene TRBJ1-1; D call uncertain. The ends were cut back, 4 bases at V and 3 bases at J, with 6 bases in the middle. CDR3 size: 11 residues. From germline, CDR1 is GTSNPN and CDR2 SVGIG (reference sequence). Here the CDR3 reads CAWISHTEAFF. The CDR3 coding sequence is TGTGCCTGGATCAGTCACACTGAAGCTTTCTTT. The whole variable domain, filled in from reference TRBV30 and TRBJ1-1, reads SQTIHQWPATLVQPVGSPLSLECTVEGTSNPNLYWYRQAAGRGLQLLFYSVGIGQISSEVPQNLSASRPQDRQFILSSKKLLLSDSGFYLCAWISHTEAFFGQGTRLTVV.

Notes on this clone: The same CDR3 also results from other DNA sequences found in this sample. The chain has TRBV30 and TRBJ1-5, with D unclear. CDR1 and CDR2 (germline): GTSNPN, SVGIG (reference sequence). The CDR3 loop spans 15 amino acids. Trimming took off 0 bases at V and 0 bases at J, with 9 bases between the two ends. CDR3 coding DNA: TGTGCCTGGAGTGTACGTAGAAATAGCAATCAGCCCCAGCATTTT. Residues: CAWSVRRNSNQPQHF.

V usage is TRBV19 and J usage is TRBJ2-5, with D perhaps being TRBD1 or TRBD2 (5 bases each). V was shortened by 5 bases and J by 1 base, with 14 bases between the two germline ends. This CDR3 comprises 15 residues. Germline values: CDR1 LNHDA, CDR2 SQIVND (reference sequence). CDR3 amino acids: CASSGGYLSQETQYF. CDR3 DNA sequence: TGTGCCAGTAGTGGGGGTTATCTTTCCCAAGAGACCCAGTACTTC.

This clone has just one count. The V call is TRBV10-3, the J call TRBJ1-6; a weak D match, TRBD1 (5 bases). The germline CDR1 and CDR2 sequences are ENHRY and SYGVKD. Trimming removed 3 bases from V and 10 bases from J, with 13 bases in between. This CDR3 spans 14 amino acids. CDR3 sequence reads: CAISDGQGESPLHF. The DNA of the CDR3 is TGTGCCATCAGTGACGGGCAGGGCGAATCACCCCTCCACTTT.

This chain connects TRBV5-1 to TRBJ2-1, with D uncertain. The CDR3 covers 14 residues. The germline gives CDR1 SGHRS, CDR2 YFSETQ. Trimming shortened V by 4 bases and J by 5 bases, and 13 bases separated the two germline ends. Written as DNA, the CDR3 is TGCGCCAGCAGCGCCCGCACTAATAACAATGAGCAGTTCTTC. Its translation: CASSARTNNNEQFF. The whole variable domain, filled in from reference TRBV5-1 and TRBJ2-1, reads KAGVTQTPRYLIKTRGQQVTLSCSPISGHRSVSWYQQTPGQGLQFLFEYFSETQRNKGNFPGRFSGRQFSNSRSEMNVSTLELGDSALYLCASSARTNNNEQFFGPGTRLTVL.

The gene calls are TRBV9 and TRBJ2-7, with TRBD1 matching over 7 bases. J gave up 1 base and V 0 bases, and 4 bases lay outside the gene matches. CDR1 is SGDLS, CDR2 YYNGEE, per germline. The CDR3 loop spans 15 amino acids. The CDR3 loop is CASSVEGTASYEQYF. The CDR3 bases are TGTGCCAGCAGCGTAGAGGGGACAGCGTCCTACGAGCAGTACTTC.

This rearrangement joins TRBV5-1 to TRBJ2-5; D may be TRBD1 or TRBD2 (5 bases each). The CDR3 totals 15 residues. V lost 4 bases to trimming and J lost 5 bases, with 18 bases between them. CDR1 and CDR2 from the germline V gene are SGHRS and YFSETQ. DNA for the CDR3: TGCGCCAGCAGCCCCGGGGCGAAGGTGAAGGAGACCCAGTACTTC. Amino acids: CASSPGAKVKETQYF.

This chain uses TRBV18 with TRBJ2-5; the D call may be TRBD1 or TRBD2 (6 bases each). Germline values: CDR1 KGHSH, CDR2 LQKENI. The CDR3 has 15 residues. Trimming left V 2 bases short and J 5 bases short, with 15 bases between. The CDR3 DNA sequence: TGTGCCAGCTCACCAAGACGGGGGCCTCAGGAGACCCAGTACTTC. Residues: CASSPRRGPQETQYF.

This chain links TRBV5-1 with TRBJ1-3; D remains ambiguous. The V end was cut by 4 bases, the J end by 0 bases, with 11 bases between. The CDR3 is 15 residues long. Germline V gene sequence: CDR1 SGHRS, CDR2 YFSETQ. The CDR3 coding sequence is TGCGCCAGCAGCCCACCCGGGAACTCTGGAAACACCATATATTTT. This translates into CASSPPGNSGNTIYF.

The chain couples TRBV7-9 to TRBJ2-3; TRBD2 is a possible D gene (5 bases). Germline CDR1 SEHNR, CDR2 FQNEAQ (reference sequence). V lost 3 bases, J lost 0 bases, and 13 bases lay in between. The CDR3 has 16 amino acids. In nucleotides, the CDR3 is TGTGCCAGCAGCTTCCAGCGGTCGGCGAGCACAGATACGCAGTATTTT. Translating gives CASSFQRSASTDTQYF. Drawing the rest from reference TRBV7-9 and TRBJ2-3, the complete variable domain is DTGVSQNPRHKITKRGQNVTFRCDPISEHNRLYWYRQTLGQGPEFLTYFQNEAQLEKSRLLSDRFSAERPKGSFSTLEIQRTEQGDSAMYLCASSFQRSASTDTQYFGPGTRLTVL.

The chain carries TRBV19 and TRBJ1-1; the D gene is possibly TRBD1 (5 bases). Germline V gene sequence: CDR1 LNHDA, CDR2 SQIVND (reference sequence). This CDR3 comprises 16 residues. V shed 7 bases and J shed 2 bases, with 20 bases lying between them. CDR3 residues: CASNSVRTGGNTEAFF. DNA of the CDR3: TGTGCCAGTAACTCCGTCCGGACTGGGGGAAACACTGAAGCTTTCTTT.

V usage is TRBV18 and J usage is TRBJ2-3, with D tentatively TRBD1 or TRBD2 (5 bases each). Deletions cut 3 bases from V and 3 bases from J, with 10 bases between. Germline loops: CDR1 KGHSH, CDR2 LQKENI. This CDR3 has 14 residues. The CDR3 DNA is TGTGCCAGCTCACCTGGGGGTTTGACAGATACGCAGTATTTT. It specifies CASSPGGLTDTQYF.

CDR3 sequence (DNA): TGTGCCAGTAGTAGTTGGACGGAGAACTATGGCTACACCTTC. Translating gives CASSSWTENYGYTF. J is TRBJ1-2 and V is TRBV19; no clear D gene. Between the trimmed V and J ends, which lost 4 bases and 2 bases, there was a span of 11 bases. The germline CDR1 and CDR2 sequences are LNHDA and SQIVND (reference sequence). The length of the CDR3 is 14 residues.

This clone came up a few times. The V gene is TRBV14, the J gene TRBJ1-3; D uncertain. There are 13 residues in the CDR3. Between the trimmed V and J ends, which lost 4 bases and 3 bases, there was a span of 7 bases. Per the germline V gene, CDR1 is SGHDN and CDR2 is FVKESK. This chain's CDR3 is CASSLKGGNTIYF. As DNA, the CDR3 is TGTGCCAGCAGCCTAAAGGGTGGAAACACCATATATTTT.

J is TRBJ1-2 and V is TRBV5-1, with a tentative D call TRBD1 (5 bases). V lost 1 base, J lost 10 bases, and 14 bases lay in between. Germline V gene data show CDR1 as SGHRS and CDR2 as YFSETQ. The CDR3 consists of 13 residues. CDR3 region: CASSLSGGVDYTF. The CDR3 DNA is TGCGCCAGCAGCTTGAGCGGGGGAGTCGACTACACCTTC.

J is TRBJ2-3 and V is TRBV9; 7 bases are a match to TRBD2. Germline-derived CDR1 and CDR2 are SGDLS and YYNGEE. This CDR3 is built from 18 residues. Losses at the gene ends were 0 bases for V and 2 bases for J; bases not matched to a gene: 12. CDR3 coding DNA: TGTGCCAGCAGCGTAGGGGGTCGAGGGACTACTCTCACAGATACGCAGTATTTT. As protein: CASSVGGRGTTLTDTQYF.

Notes on this clone: The sample contains more than one DNA sequence encoding this CDR3. The J gene is TRBJ2-7, the V gene TRBV6-5, with 8 bases matching TRBD1. The germline CDR1 and CDR2 sequences are MNHEY and SVGAGI. J was trimmed by 1 base and V by 3 bases; bases with no gene match: 8. The CDR3 is made up of 16 amino acids. CDR3 protein: CASSYSGTGLSYEQYF. CDR3 in DNA: TGTGCCAGCAGTTATTCCGGGACAGGCTTATCCTACGAGCAGTACTTC.

This sequence joins TRBV11-2 and TRBJ1-1, with D uncertain. The CDR3 is 13 residues long. V lost 5 bases, J lost 10 bases, and 17 bases lay in between. Per germline, CDR1 SGHAT and CDR2 FQNNGV. CDR3 loop: CASSLRSSVRAFF. Here the CDR3 DNA reads TGTGCCAGCAGCCTTAGAAGTAGTGTGAGAGCTTTCTTT.

This chain joins TRBV13 and TRBJ2-1; 11 bases agree with TRBD2. The CDR3 totals 16 residues. Trimming removed 0 bases from V and 8 bases from J; junction bases left unmatched: 6. Germline V CDR1 and CDR2: PRHDT, FYEKMQ (reference sequence). CDR3 DNA: TGTGCCAGCAGCTTAGGTCGTAGCGGGAGGGGGTATGAGCAGTTCTTC. This sequence encodes CASSLGRSGRGYEQFF.

J is TRBJ2-7 and V is TRBV30; 13 bases match TRBD2. Germline V gene data show CDR1 as GTSNPN and CDR2 as SVGIG (reference sequence). J gave up 7 bases and V 2 bases, and 2 bases lay outside the gene matches. This CDR3 comprises 13 residues. DNA of the CDR3: TGTGCCTGGAGTTCGGGACTAGCGGGGGAGCAGTACTTC. Amino acids: CAWSSGLAGEQYF.